This T cell receptor beta chain came from a study of blood T cell repertoires in COVID-19. Study in general: PBMCs, B-cell-depleted T cells, or T cells were the source of the cDNA or gDNA that made up the material.

The CDR3 is 14 amino acids. Losses at the gene ends were 6 bases for V and 0 bases for J; bases not matched to a gene: 3. Looked up from germline, CDR1 is SQVTM and CDR2 is ANQGSEA. Original analysis: Estimates of nucleated cell counts were drawn from the amplification of reference gene primers. Using immunoSEQ multiplex PCR, the repertoire was profiled, and TCRdb retains in-frame clones only, with some absent. Clone size and V and J calls were adopted from that table, with D and trimming inferred from the DNA. The sample yields some 96,000 clones, approximately 91% seen once. Sequencing was carried out using peripheral blood. This receptor was identified in a middle-aged man with active COVID-19. The V call is TRBV29-1, the J call TRBJ2-1; 9 nucleotides match TRBD2. The CDR3 protein is CSVRGGASYNEQFF. CDR3 sequence (DNA): TGCAGCGTCCGCGGGGGGGCCTCCTACAATGAGCAGTTCTTC.